This T cell receptor beta chain was documented in a study of post-analysis software for immune sequencing data. As for this clonotype: What it binds is not known.

Unique molecular identifiers were carried by the TCR beta cDNA libraries. TCRdb used MiXCR to reprocess the PCR reads, holding one entry per CDR3 protein. In the table there are hundreds of thousands of distinct CDR3 sequences, approximately 60% of which are singletons. The study, taken as a whole, reports: Batch-matched samples strongly co-clustered by F measure. Normalized Chao1 diversity was significantly reduced in patients versus controls. Higher frequency in patients than in controls was seen for 5 or 6 TRBV segments, with TRBV5-6, TRBV5-1 and TRBV20-1 among them.

This CDR3 region has 17 residues. The V gene's germline CDR1 is DFQATT and CDR2 SNEGSKA (reference sequence). V was clipped by 5 bases and J by 2 bases, with 23 bases between them. This TCR came from a girl between 2 and 10 years old with multiple sclerosis. V is TRBV20-1 and J is TRBJ2-3, with D perhaps matching TRBD2 (5 bases). The specimen sequenced was blood. The CDR3 coding sequence is TGCAGTGCTGGAGGAAAAAGCCTTTCCTTTAACACAGATACGCAGTATTTT. Translated: CSAGGKSLSFNTDTQYF.